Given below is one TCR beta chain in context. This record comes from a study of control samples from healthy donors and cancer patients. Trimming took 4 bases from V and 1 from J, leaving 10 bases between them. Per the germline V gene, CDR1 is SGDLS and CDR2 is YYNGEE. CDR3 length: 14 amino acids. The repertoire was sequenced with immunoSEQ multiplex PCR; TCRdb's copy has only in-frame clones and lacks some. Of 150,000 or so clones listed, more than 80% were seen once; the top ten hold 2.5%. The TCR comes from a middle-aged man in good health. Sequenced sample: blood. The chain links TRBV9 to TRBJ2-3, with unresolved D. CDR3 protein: CASSPITGTDTQYF. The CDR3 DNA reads TGTGCCAGCAGCCCGATCACAGGCACAGATACGCAGTATTTT.